The clone carrying this T cell receptor (beta chain) was detected only once. Its antigen remains unidentified. Vbeta (60) and Jbeta (13) primers were used in the PCR. Clones were sequenced by immunoSEQ multiplex PCR, and TCRdb holds only the in-frame ones, with some missing. The profile shows under 200,000 clones, 55% to 70% of them singletons. The J segment lost 3 bases and the V segment lost 11 bases, leaving 9 bases of the junction unmatched. This CDR3 contains 13 residues. Looked up from germline, CDR1 is SNHLY and CDR2 is FYNNEI. The sample comes from a study of cytomegalovirus exposure and HLA in healthy donors. Study results and limitations: Cytomegalovirus-associated status was assigned to 150 to 200 TCR beta chains.

Sequencing was performed on PBMCs. The V call is TRBV2, the J call TRBJ2-5, with 7 bases matching TRBD2. This clonotype originated in a middle-aged woman in good health and CMV-seropositive. CDR3 sequence: CAGLAGREETQYF. The CDR3 coding sequence is TGTGCCGGTTTAGCGGGCAGAGAAGAGACCCAGTACTTC.